The clone carrying this TCR beta chain showed up just a few times. The source of the sample is a study of T-cell memory formation after mild COVID-19. Overall study: There were largely donor-specific TCR clusters.

After 5'RACE with constant-segment primers, TCR alpha and TCR beta cDNA libraries carrying sample barcodes and UMIs were obtained. In TCRdb, the 5' RACE reads were re-called with MiXCR into one record per CDR3 protein. The sample includes roughly 500,000 distinct CDR3 sequences, just over 20% of them seen just once. The ends lost 5 bases at V and 3 bases at J; junction bases unmatched: 6. Germline CDR1 KGHSH, CDR2 LQKENI. The CDR3 sequence is 15 residues long. This sequence joins TRBV18 and TRBJ2-4; 8 nucleotides line up with TRBD1. This clonotype was obtained from an adult woman who had mild COVID-19 (a few samples of this study predate the infection). Cell type and time point are not known. The sample comprised PBMCs or a T cell subset sorted from them (not recorded which). This CDR3 reads CASSTDRGLKNIQYF. In nucleotides, the CDR3 is TGTGCCAGCTCAACTGACAGGGGCCTCAAAAACATTCAGTACTTC.